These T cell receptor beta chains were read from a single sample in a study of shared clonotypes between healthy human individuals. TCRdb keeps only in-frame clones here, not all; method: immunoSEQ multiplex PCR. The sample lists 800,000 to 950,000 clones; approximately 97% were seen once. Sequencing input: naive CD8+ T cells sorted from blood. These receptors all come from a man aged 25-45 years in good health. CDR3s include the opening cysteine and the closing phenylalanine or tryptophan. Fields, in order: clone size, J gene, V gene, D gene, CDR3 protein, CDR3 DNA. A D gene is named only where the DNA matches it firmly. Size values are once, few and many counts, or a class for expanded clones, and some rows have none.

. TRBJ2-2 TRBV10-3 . CAINKQETNTGELFF TGTGCCATCAACAAACAGGAGACGAACACCGGGGAGCTGTTTTTT
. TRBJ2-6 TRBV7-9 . CASSPLTGSGANVLTF TGTGCCAGCAGCCCACTAACAGGGTCTGGGGCCAACGTCCTGACTTTC
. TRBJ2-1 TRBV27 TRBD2 CASSSLAGAVNEQFF TGTGCCAGCAGTTCTCTAGCGGGAGCAGTCAATGAGCAGTTCTTC
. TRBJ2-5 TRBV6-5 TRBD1 CASTTGAGPETQYF TGTGCCAGCACCACAGGGGCAGGGCCGGAGACCCAGTACTTC
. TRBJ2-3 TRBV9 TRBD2 CASSLRDYYSTDTQYF TGTGCCAGCAGCCTTCGGGACTACTATAGCACAGATACGCAGTATTTT
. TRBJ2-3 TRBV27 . CASSLVADTDTQYF TGTGCCAGCAGTTTAGTTGCGGACACAGATACGCAGTATTTT
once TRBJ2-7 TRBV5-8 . CASSGGQEDFYEQYF TGTGCCAGCAGCGGGGGACAAGAGGACTTCTACGAGCAGTACTTC
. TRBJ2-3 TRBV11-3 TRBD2 CASSGHASGTRTDTQYF TGTGCCAGCAGCGGCCACGCTAGCGGGACGCGCACAGATACGCAGTATTTT
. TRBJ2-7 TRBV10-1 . CASSEFRGRNEQYF TGCGCCAGCAGTGAGTTTAGGGGGAGGAACGAGCAGTACTTC
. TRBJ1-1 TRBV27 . CASSSGFTEAFF TGTGCCAGCAGTTCCGGTTTCACTGAAGCTTTCTTT
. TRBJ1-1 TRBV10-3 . CAISDEVNTEAFF TGTGCCATCAGTGATGAAGTGAACACTGAAGCTTTCTTT
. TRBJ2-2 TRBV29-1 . CSVALLGLETGELFF TGCAGCGTTGCACTCTTAGGACTCGAAACCGGGGAGCTGTTTTTT
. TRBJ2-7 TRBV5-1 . CASSLGPNSPLHYEQYF TGCGCCAGCAGCTTGGGTCCCAACTCCCCCTTGCACTACGAGCAGTACTTC
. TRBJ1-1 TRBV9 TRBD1 CASSVAATGEGTEAFF TGTGCCAGCAGCGTAGCTGCGACAGGGGAGGGGACTGAAGCTTTCTTT
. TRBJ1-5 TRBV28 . CASSPRPLQPQHF TGTGCCAGCAGTCCTAGACCTCTACAGCCCCAGCATTTT
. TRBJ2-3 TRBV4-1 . CASSQAGGTDTQYF TGCGCCAGCAGCCAAGCGGGGGGCACAGATACGCAGTATTTT
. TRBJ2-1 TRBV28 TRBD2 CASSTTSGTYNEQFF TGTGCCAGCAGTACTACTAGCGGAACCTACAATGAGCAGTTCTTC